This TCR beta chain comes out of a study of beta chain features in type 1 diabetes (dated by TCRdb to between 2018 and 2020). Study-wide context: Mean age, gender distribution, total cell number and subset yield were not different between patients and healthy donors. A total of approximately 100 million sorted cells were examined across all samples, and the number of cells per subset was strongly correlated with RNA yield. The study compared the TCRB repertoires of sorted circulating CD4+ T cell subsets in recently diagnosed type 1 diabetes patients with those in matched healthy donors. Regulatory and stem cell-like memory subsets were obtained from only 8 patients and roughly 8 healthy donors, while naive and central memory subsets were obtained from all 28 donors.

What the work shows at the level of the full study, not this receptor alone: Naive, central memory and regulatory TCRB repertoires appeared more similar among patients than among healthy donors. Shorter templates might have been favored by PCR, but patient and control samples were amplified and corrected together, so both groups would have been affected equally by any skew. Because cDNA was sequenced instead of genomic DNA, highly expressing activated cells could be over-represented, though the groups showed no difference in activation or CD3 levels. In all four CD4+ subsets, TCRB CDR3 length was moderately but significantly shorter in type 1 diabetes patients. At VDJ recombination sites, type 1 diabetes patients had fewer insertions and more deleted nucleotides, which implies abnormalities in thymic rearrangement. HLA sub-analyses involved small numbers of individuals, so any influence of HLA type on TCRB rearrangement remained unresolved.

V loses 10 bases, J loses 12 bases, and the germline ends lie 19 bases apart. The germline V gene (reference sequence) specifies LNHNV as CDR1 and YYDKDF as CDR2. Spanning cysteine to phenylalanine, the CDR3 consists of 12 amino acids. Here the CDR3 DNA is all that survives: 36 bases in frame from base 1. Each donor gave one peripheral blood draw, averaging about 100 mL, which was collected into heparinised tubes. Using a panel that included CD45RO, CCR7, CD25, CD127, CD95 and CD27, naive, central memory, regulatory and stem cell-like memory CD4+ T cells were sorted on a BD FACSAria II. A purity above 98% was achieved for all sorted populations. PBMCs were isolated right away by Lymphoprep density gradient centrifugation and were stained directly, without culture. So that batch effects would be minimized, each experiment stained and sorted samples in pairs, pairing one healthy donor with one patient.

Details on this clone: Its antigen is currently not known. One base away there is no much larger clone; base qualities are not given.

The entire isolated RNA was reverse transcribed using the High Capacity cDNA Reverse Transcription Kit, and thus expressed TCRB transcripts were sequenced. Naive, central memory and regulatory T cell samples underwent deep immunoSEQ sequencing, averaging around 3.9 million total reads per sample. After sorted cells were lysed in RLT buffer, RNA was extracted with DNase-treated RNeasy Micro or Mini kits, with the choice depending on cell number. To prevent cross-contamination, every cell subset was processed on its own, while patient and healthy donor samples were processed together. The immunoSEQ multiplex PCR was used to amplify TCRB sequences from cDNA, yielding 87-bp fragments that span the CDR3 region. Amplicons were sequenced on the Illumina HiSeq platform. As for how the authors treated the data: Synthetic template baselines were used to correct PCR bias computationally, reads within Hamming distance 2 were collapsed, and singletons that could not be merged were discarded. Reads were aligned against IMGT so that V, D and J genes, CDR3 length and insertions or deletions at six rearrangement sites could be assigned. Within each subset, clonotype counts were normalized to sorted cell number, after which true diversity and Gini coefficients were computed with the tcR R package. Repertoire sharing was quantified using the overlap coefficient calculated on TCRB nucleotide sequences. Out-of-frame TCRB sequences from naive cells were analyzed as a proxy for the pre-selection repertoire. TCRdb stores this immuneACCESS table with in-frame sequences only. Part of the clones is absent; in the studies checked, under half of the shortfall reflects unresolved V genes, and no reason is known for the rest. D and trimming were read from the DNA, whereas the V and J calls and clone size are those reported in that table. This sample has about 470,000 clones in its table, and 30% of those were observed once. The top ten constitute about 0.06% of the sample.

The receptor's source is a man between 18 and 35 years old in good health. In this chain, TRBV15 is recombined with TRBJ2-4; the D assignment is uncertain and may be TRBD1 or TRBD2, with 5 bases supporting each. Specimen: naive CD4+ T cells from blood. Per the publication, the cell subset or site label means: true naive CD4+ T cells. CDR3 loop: CASAGTTLPQYF. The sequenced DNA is TGTGCCAGCGCCGGGACGACCCTCCCTCAGTACTTC.